This entry lists 14 T cell receptor beta chains sequenced from one sample in a study of blood T cells in healthy people across ages. A second PCR, run for roughly 6 to 11 cycles, used a sample-barcoded 5' primer plus a J-beta primer mix. In TCRdb, the 5' RACE reads were re-called with MiXCR into one record per CDR3 protein. Among a few hundred thousand distinct CDR3 sequences listed, 25% to 30% were seen once. Sequencing input: blood. The receptors here all came from a woman between 65 and 79 years old in good health.

The chain uses TRBV5-1 and TRBJ2-5; D might be TRBD1 (5 bases). This CDR3 comprises 15 residues. V lost 4 bases to trimming and J lost 2 bases, with 15 bases between them. The germline CDR1 and CDR2 sequences are SGHRS and YFSETQ. CDR3 nucleotides: TGCGCCAGCAGCATACTACAGGCCCGGCAAGAGACCCAGTACTTC. Its translation: CASSILQARQETQYF.

The chain uses TRBV9 and TRBJ1-2; possible D gene TRBD1, 6 bases. Germline assignment: CDR1 SGDLS and CDR2 YYNGEE. The CDR3 length is 14 residues. The V and J ends lost 0 bases and 6 bases respectively, with 12 bases between them. CDR3 in amino acids: CASSVDGRGHGYTF. CDR3 nucleotides: TGTGCCAGCAGCGTAGACGGCAGGGGCCATGGCTACACCTTC.

This clonotype was counted a few times. The genes are TRBV20-1 and TRBJ1-3; D gene unclear. The CDR3 is made up of 14 amino acids. Germline V gene lookup returns CDR1 DFQATT and CDR2 SNEGSKA (reference sequence). V lost 0 bases to trimming and J lost 0 bases, with 6 bases between them. The CDR3, as DNA: TGCAGTGCTAGAGAGGGGTTCTCTGGAAACACCATATATTTT. Its translation is CSAREGFSGNTIYF.

The chain has TRBV28 and TRBJ1-6; 8 positions match TRBD1. CDR1 and CDR2 from the germline V gene are MDHEN and SYDVKM. CDR3 length equals 13 residues. V shed 4 bases and J 19 bases; nucleotides not matched to a gene: 12. The CDR3 spells CASSSPLTGVPHF. The DNA of the CDR3 is TGTGCCAGCAGTTCGCCCCTGACAGGGGTCCCTCACTTT.

A few counts support this clonotype. The CDR3 sequence is CASRMTVGGAFF. The CDR3 bases are TGTGCCAGCAGGATGACAGTGGGGGGAGCTTTCTTT. The gene calls are TRBV2 and TRBJ1-1, with D tentatively TRBD1 (5 bases). Trimming took 6 bases from V and 10 from J, leaving 15 bases between them. This CDR3 spans 12 amino acids. Germline V lookup: CDR1 SNHLY, CDR2 FYNNEI.

In the case of this clonotype: The junction and the germline gene differ at one end; a read error may be behind it. The genes are TRBV7-7 and TRBJ2-5; D gene ambiguous. There are 13 residues in the CDR3. Germline CDR1 SSHAT, CDR2 FNYEAQ (reference sequence). The DNA for the CDR3 is TGTGCTAGCAGCTCCCCGAGTATTAAGACCCAGTACTTC. It yields the protein CASSSPSIKTQYF.

The CDR3 is CSARGQSYEQYF. In nucleotides, the CDR3 is TGCAGTGCTAGGGGACAGTCCTACGAGCAGTACTTC. V and J are TRBV20-1 and TRBJ2-1; 7 bases agree with TRBD1. The J call is uncertain, as TRBJ2-7 better fits the DNA end. Germline CDR1 is DFQATT and CDR2 is SNEGSKA (reference sequence). The CDR3 consists of 12 residues.

The V gene is TRBV12-3 or TRBV12-4, the J gene TRBJ1-2; 7 bases agree with TRBD1. V lost 3 bases to trimming and J lost 9 bases; unmatched junction nucleotides: 7. This CDR3 has 13 residues. Written as DNA, the CDR3 is TGTGCCAGCAGTTTCGGGACAGCCAGACGCTACACCTTC. Translated: CASSFGTARRYTF.

The CDR3 sequence: CASSPGTIPSPLHF. CDR3 sequence (DNA): TGTGCCAGCTCACCTGGGACCATCCCTTCACCCCTCCACTTT. The genes are TRBV18 and TRBJ1-6, with D possibly being TRBD1 (5 bases). The CDR3 covers 14 residues. The V end was cut by 3 bases, the J end by 9 bases, with 12 bases between. Germline V gives CDR1 KGHSH, CDR2 LQKENI.

The chain combines TRBV6-5 with TRBJ2-5, with TRBD1 as a possible D gene (6 bases). The ends were cut back, 2 bases at V and 7 bases at J, with 17 bases in the middle. The germline V gene encodes CDR1 MNHEY and CDR2 SVGAGI. The CDR3 loop spans 15 amino acids. CDR3 region: CASSYGQGFVGTQYF. CDR3 bases: TGTGCCAGCAGTTACGGGCAGGGGTTTGTTGGGACCCAGTACTTC.

This chain uses TRBV9 with TRBJ2-2; 11 bases agree with TRBD1. Trimming at V came to 4 bases and at J to 7 bases, leaving 6 bases not matched to a gene. The CDR3 has 15 amino acids. Germline V gene sequence: CDR1 SGDLS, CDR2 YYNGEE. CDR3 nucleotides: TGTGCCAGCAGCACCCGGACAGGGGGCCACGGGGAGCTGTTTTTT. Protein: CASSTRTGGHGELFF.

This clonotype was observed a few times. One end of the junction is discordant with germline, which a read error may explain. The CDR3 nucleotides read TGTGCCAGCAGCTTGACGCTTGCGAGGGACCAAGAGACCCAGCACTTC. Its protein product is CASSLTLARDQETQHF. The J gene is TRBJ2-5, the V gene TRBV5-6; D is perhaps TRBD1 or TRBD2 (5 bases each). The CDR3 totals 16 residues. CDR1 and CDR2 from the germline V gene are SGHDT and YYEEEE.

In its sample, this clonotype was seen a few times. The chain joins TRBV29-1 to TRBJ2-3; D may match TRBD1 or TRBD2 (6 bases each). Germline V gene lookup returns CDR1 SQVTM and CDR2 ANQGSEA. V lost 3 bases and J 2 bases, leaving 18 bases between the germline ends. CDR3 length: 16 amino acids. CDR3 amino acids: CSVERWGARDTDTQYF. For the CDR3, the DNA is TGCAGCGTTGAGAGGTGGGGGGCGCGAGACACAGATACGCAGTATTTT.

The chain recombines TRBV6-6 with TRBJ2-5; D unresolved. Germline assignment: CDR1 MNHNY and CDR2 SVGAGI (reference sequence). CDR3 length equals 12 residues. Trimming cost V 2 bases and J 5 bases, with 6 bases left between them. CDR3 residues: CASSYVRETQYF. CDR3 bases: TGTGCCAGCAGTTACGTGAGGGAGACCCAGTACTTC.